The sample holds a few counts of the clone carrying this TCR beta chain. These data belong to a study of T cell responses to AZD1222 COVID-19 vaccine. The length of the CDR3 is 14 residues. In germline, CDR1 is PRHDT, CDR2 FYEKMQ (reference sequence). The V end was cut by 1 base, the J end by 5 bases, with 11 bases between. Using immunoSEQ multiplex PCR, the repertoire was profiled, and TCRdb retains in-frame clones only, with some absent. The repertoire includes more than 80,000 clones, 85% to 90% of them detected once, and 10% sits in the top ten. The genes are TRBV13 and TRBJ1-1; tentatively, D is TRBD1 (6 bases). The receptor's source is an adult in good health. This specimen was peripheral blood, taken on day 0 of MenACWY control vaccination. CDR3 sequence reads: CASSLAAGETEAFF. As DNA, the CDR3 is TGTGCCAGCAGCTTAGCGGCAGGGGAGACTGAAGCTTTCTTT.